This TCR beta chain was profiled in a study of a mutant IDH1 vaccine in newly diagnosed glioma. Across the whole study: First vaccine doses came 4-6 weeks after radiotherapy alone, or with temozolomide cycles.

Stated time point: week 23, last vaccination. Every single dose of the vaccine, 300 ug of mutant IDH1 20-mer peptide, came with topical imiquimod. Astrocytomas found in donors were new, WHO grade 3 or 4, IDH1-mutant and ATRX-lost. This clone was seen a handful of times. The antigen is undetermined. V dropped 5 bases and J dropped 4 bases, with 17 bases sitting between them. This CDR3 contains 15 residues. In germline, CDR1 is SEHNR, CDR2 FQNEAQ (reference sequence). Overall study findings and caveats: Pseudoprogression seemingly bore no relation to changes in top peripheral T cell clonotypes.

Libraries were prepared by immunoSEQ multiplex PCR; TCRdb keeps only in-frame clonotypes and omits some of them. The table has some 29,000 clones, 80% to 85% seen once; the top ten hold approximately 17%. This receptor was taken from a woman in her thirties with glioma. J is TRBJ1-1 and V is TRBV7-9; D not certain. The material sequenced was PBMCs, taken from a glioma patient whose treatment included an IDH1 peptide vaccine. CDR3 region: CASSLNLWGATEAFF. Written as DNA, the CDR3 is TGTGCCAGCAGCCTCAATTTGTGGGGAGCCACTGAAGCTTTCTTT.